This TCR beta chain was recorded in a study of Tregs in tolerant kidney transplant recipients. Study-level information: An approximately three-day belatacept mixed lymphocyte reaction, sometimes plus 5-day graft donor restimulation, preceded CD4+CD25+CD127- sorting.

Repertoires were generated with immunoSEQ multiplex PCR, while TCRdb's copy carries only in-frame clones and drops some. The sample lists about 31,000 clones, approximately 83% occurring once. After removal of 2 bases from V and 6 bases from J, the junction contained 9 bases not matched to a gene. The germline gives CDR1 SGHVS, CDR2 FQNEAQ. The CDR3 covers 16 residues. With respect to this clone: Antigen specificity is unknown.

The sequence was obtained from a human donor in good health. The V call is TRBV7-8, the J call TRBJ2-2; TRBD2 matches 7 bases. The sample comprised Tregs from blood cultured with allogeneic cells. In DNA, the CDR3 is TGTGCCAGCAGCTTAATTGGGGGAGGGTACTCCGGGGAGCTGTTTTTT. This translates into CASSLIGGGYSGELFF.